Listed here is a single TCR beta chain. Patients had locally advanced or metastatic urothelial carcinoma. V lost 7 bases and J lost 0; bases outside the gene matches: 11. The germline V gene encodes CDR1 SGHVS and CDR2 FQNEAQ. The CDR3 extends over 18 amino acids. This sample was taken from a study of PD-L1 blockade in urothelial cancer. Study at large: Patients' prior chemotherapy regimens numbered 0 to 3. Each blood sample yielded a median of around 150,000 T cells.

Each PCR received spiked synthetic TCR analog templates. Method: immunoSEQ multiplex PCR; TCRdb's copy keeps in-frame clones and lacks some. The top ten clones hold roughly 9.5% of a sample with 70,000 to 90,000 clones, 82% of them seen once. Sequences were derived from PBMCs, sampled around atezolizumab (anti-PD-L1) treatment. V usage is TRBV7-8 and J usage is TRBJ2-5; 13 bases line up with TRBD2. The receptor was isolated from a man between 65 and 85 years old with urothelial cancer. The CDR3 sequence: CASKITGTSGVYQETQYF. The CDR3 nucleotides read TGTGCCAGCAAAATTACGGGGACTAGCGGGGTGTACCAAGAGACCCAGTACTTC.